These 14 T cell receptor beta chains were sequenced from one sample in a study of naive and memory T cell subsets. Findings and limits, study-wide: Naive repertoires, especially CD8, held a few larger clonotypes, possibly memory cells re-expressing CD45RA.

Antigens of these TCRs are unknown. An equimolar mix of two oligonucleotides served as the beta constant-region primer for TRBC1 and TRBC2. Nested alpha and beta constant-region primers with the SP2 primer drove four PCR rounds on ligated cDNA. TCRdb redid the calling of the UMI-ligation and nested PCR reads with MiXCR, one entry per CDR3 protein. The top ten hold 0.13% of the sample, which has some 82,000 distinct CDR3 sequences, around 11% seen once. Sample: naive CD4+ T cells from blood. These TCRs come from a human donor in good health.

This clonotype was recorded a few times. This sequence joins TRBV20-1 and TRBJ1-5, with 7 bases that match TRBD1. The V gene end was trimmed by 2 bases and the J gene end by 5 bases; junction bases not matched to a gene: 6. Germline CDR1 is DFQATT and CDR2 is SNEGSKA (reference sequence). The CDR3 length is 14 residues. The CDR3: CSARPGQNHQPQHF. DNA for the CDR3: TGCAGTGCTAGACCGGGACAGAACCATCAGCCCCAGCATTTT.

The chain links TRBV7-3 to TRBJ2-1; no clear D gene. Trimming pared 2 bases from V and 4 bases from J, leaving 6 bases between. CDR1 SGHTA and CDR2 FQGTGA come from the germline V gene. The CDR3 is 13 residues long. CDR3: CASSLASYNEQFF. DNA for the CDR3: TGTGCCAGCAGCTTAGCTAGTTACAATGAGCAGTTCTTC.

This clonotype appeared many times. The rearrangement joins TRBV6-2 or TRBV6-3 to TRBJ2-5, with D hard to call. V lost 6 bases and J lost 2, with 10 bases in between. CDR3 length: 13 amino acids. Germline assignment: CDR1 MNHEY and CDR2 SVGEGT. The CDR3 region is CASSFGRQETQYF. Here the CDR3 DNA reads TGTGCCAGCAGCTTCGGAAGACAAGAGACCCAGTACTTC.

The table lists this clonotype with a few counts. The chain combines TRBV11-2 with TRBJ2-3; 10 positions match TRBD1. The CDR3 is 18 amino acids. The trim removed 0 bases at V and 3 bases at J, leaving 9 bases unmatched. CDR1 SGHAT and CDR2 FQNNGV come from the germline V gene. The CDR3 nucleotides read TGTGCCAGCAGCTTAGATCCCCCGGGACAGGGGACAACAGATACGCAGTATTTT. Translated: CASSLDPPGQGTTDTQYF.

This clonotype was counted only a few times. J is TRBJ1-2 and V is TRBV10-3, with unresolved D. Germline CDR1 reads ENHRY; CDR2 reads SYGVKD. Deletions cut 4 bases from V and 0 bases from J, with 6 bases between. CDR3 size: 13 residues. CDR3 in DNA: TGTGCCATCAGTGTGGAAGCTAACTATGGCTACACCTTC. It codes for CAISVEANYGYTF.

This CDR3 is CASSLDGGEYNEQFF. The CDR3 DNA is TGCGCCAGCAGCTTGGATGGGGGGGAGTACAATGAGCAGTTCTTC. This chain uses TRBV5-1 with TRBJ2-1; 7 bases fit TRBD2. Germline assignment: CDR1 SGHRS and CDR2 YFSETQ. The CDR3 has 15 amino acids. V was pared by 0 bases and J by 4 bases, with 4 bases of the junction left unmatched.

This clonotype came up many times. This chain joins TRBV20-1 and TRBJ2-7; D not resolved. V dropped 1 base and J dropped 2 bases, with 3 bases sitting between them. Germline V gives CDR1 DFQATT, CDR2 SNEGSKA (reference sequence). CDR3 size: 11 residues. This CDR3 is CSARGAYEQYF. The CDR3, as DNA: TGCAGTGCTAGAGGAGCCTACGAGCAGTACTTC.

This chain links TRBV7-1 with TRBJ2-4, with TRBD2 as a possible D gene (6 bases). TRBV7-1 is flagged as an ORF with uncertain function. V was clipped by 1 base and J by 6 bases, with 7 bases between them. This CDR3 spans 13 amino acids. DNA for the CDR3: TGTGCCAGCAGCTCAGTCGGGGGAAACATTCAGTACTTC. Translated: CASSSVGGNIQYF.

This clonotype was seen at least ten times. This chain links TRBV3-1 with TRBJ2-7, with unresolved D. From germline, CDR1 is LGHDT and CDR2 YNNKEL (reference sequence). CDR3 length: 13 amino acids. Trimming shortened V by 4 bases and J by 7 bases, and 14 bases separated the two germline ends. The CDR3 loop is CASSPGLVREQYF. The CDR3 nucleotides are TGTGCCAGCAGCCCAGGCCTTGTGAGAGAGCAGTACTTC.

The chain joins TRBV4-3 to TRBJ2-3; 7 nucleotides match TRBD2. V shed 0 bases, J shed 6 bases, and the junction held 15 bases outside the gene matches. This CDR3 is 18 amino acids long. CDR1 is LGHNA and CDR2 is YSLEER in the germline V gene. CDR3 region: CASSQELRTSRWADTQYF. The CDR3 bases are TGCGCCAGCAGCCAAGAATTAAGGACTAGTCGGTGGGCTGATACGCAGTATTTT.

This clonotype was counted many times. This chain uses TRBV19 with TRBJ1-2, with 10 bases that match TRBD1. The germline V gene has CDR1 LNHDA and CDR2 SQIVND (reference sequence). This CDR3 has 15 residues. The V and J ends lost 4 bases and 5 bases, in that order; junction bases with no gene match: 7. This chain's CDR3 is CASSNRDRGRYGYTF. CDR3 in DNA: TGTGCCAGTAGTAACCGGGACAGGGGAAGATATGGCTACACCTTC.

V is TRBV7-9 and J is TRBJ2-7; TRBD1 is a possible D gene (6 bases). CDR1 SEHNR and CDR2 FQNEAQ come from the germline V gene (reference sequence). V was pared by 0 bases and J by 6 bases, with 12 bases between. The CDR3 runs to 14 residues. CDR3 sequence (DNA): TGTGCCAGCAGCTTAGCGTCCCCAGGGGTCGAGCAGTACTTC. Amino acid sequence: CASSLASPGVEQYF.

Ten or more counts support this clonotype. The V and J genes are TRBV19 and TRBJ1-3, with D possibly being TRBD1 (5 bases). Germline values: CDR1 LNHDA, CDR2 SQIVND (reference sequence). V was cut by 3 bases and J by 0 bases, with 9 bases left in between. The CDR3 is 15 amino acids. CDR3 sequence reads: CASSIGDVSGNTIYF. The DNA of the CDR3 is TGTGCCAGTAGTATCGGGGACGTCTCTGGAAACACCATATATTTT.

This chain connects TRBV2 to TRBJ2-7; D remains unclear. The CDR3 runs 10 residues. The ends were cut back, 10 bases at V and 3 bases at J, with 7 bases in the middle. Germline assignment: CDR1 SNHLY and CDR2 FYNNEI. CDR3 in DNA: TGTGCCACCGCGAACTACGAGCAGTACTTC. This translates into CATANYEQYF.